Sequencing of this TCR beta chain was carried out in a study of blood T cell repertoires in COVID-19 (dated by TCRdb to between 2020 and 2021). Regarding the complete study: Samples covering the acute and convalescent phases of COVID-19 were provided by collaborators in the United States, Italy and Spain. The prospective study material was composed of cDNA or gDNA derived from T cells, B-cell-depleted T cells, or PBMCs. The dataset comprised deeply sampled blood TCRbeta repertoires from subjects exposed to, actively infected with, or recovered from COVID-19. The repertoires were released in a freely available public database meant as a resource for research on the immune response to SARS-CoV-2. The samples were drawn from the first 160 participants of the ongoing ImmuneRACE study and from 1,254 subjects provided by 6 global collaborators. A de-identified subject ID, COVID-19 status, age in years and sex were almost always included in the sample metadata. Where available, HLA class I and class II types were taken from metadata supplied by the sample provider and were not determined by assay-based typing. The research as a whole found: Clinical and demographic metadata were provided uncurated, with the amount varying by source and participant.

According to the germline V gene, CDR1 reads MDHEN and CDR2 reads SYDVKM. The cysteine opens and the phenylalanine closes a CDR3 of 16 amino acids. Of all the DNA, just the CDR3 is kept, 48 bases in frame from base 1. For this chain, trimming is 4 bases at the V end and 1 base at the J end, and the number of junction bases without a gene match is 8. As regards this clone: The specificity of this receptor is unknown. One base away there is no much larger clone; base qualities are not given.

The immunoSEQ Assay, a bias-controlled multiplex PCR, was used to amplify TCRbeta CDR3 regions from genomic DNA. Regarding the original processing steps: The number of nucleated cells in each sample was estimated from the amplification of reference gene primers within the assay. To quantify the absolute abundance of each unique TCRbeta CDR3 rearrangement, sequence reads were collapsed and filtered. For each sample, productive Simpson clonality was calculated as the square root of Simpson's diversity index across productive rearrangements. This immuneACCESS table, as held by TCRdb, lists in-frame sequences with V and J called but not all clones. Of the missing ones, under half trace to an unresolved V gene in checked studies; the others have no known cause. The V and J calls and clone size come from that table; D and trimming were worked out from the DNA. The sample includes roughly 86,000 clones, with over 80% observed a single time. The ten largest clones take up approximately 2% of the sample.

Whole blood was collected in K2EDTA tubes by collaborating institutions according to the institutions' own protocols. For TCRbeta analysis, collaborators shipped samples as frozen whole blood, isolated PBMCs, or DNA extracted from either of those sample types. The clonotype was recovered from a woman between 65 and 79 years old with acute or convalescent COVID-19. Rearrangement joined TRBV28 to TRBJ2-3; 7 junctional bases match TRBD1. Sequences were obtained from peripheral blood. CDR3 sequence: CASSSNRGIGTDTQYF. Read as DNA, the sequence is TGTGCCAGCAGTTCCAACAGGGGAATAGGCACAGATACGCAGTATTTT.